Listed below are T cell receptor beta chains from one sample, sequenced in a study of cytomegalovirus exposure and HLA in healthy donors. The assay was immunoSEQ multiplex PCR, and TCRdb's table has in-frame clones only and misses some. The sample holds 95,000 to 150,000 clones, 65% to 80% seen once. The sample consisted of PBMCs. Receptors originate from a human donor in good health. CDR3s include the opening cysteine and the closing phenylalanine or tryptophan. Each record gives: V gene, J gene, D gene, clone size, CDR3 DNA, CDR3 protein. A D gene is named only where the DNA matches it firmly. Clone size is shown for a subset of rows, as once, few, many or a class of expanded clone.

TRBV27	TRBJ2-1	TRBD1	-	TGTGCCAGCAGCTCCGGGACAGGGACCTACAATGAGCAGTTCTTC	CASSSGTGTYNEQFF
TRBV19	TRBJ2-6	-	-	TGTGCCAGTAGTGGTTGGGTCAGGGCCAACTCTGGGGCCAACGTCCTGACTTTC	CASSGWVRANSGANVLTF
TRBV10-3	TRBJ1-1	TRBD1	-	TGTGCCACCGGACAGGGGGGAGGTGGGACTGAAGCTTTCTTT	CATGQGGGGTEAFF
TRBV18	TRBJ1-3	-	once	TGTGCCAGCTCAATTACCTCAGGGGCTGGAAACACCATATATTTT	CASSITSGAGNTIYF
TRBV7-9	TRBJ2-7	-	-	TGTGCCAGCGCGTGGGAGTCAGGCGAGCAGTACTTC	CASAWESGEQYF
TRBV5-4	TRBJ2-1	TRBD2	few	TGTGCCAGCAGCGGGCGGGGGGAAGCAGGGGCCAATGAGCAGTTCTTC	CASSGRGEAGANEQFF
TRBV5-1	TRBJ1-5	TRBD1	-	TGCGCCAGCAGCCCGGGACAGGGAATTAATCAGCCCCAGCATTTT	CASSPGQGINQPQHF
TRBV5-4	TRBJ2-1	-	-	TGTGCCAGCAGCTTGGGACTAAACAATGAGCAGTTCTTC	CASSLGLNNEQFF
TRBV27	TRBJ1-2	TRBD1	few	TGTGCCAGCAGTTTAACCGGGACAGGGGACTATGGCTACACCTTC	CASSLTGTGDYGYTF
TRBV2	TRBJ1-6	TRBD1	-	TGTGCCAGCAGTTGGGACAGGGGCTCAAATTCACCCCTCCACTTT	CASSWDRGSNSPLHF